The clone carrying this T cell receptor (beta chain) was observed once. The antigen remains undetermined. This CDR3 is built from 13 residues. Germline assignment: CDR1 DFQATT and CDR2 SNEGSKA (reference sequence). With 6 bases removed from V and 6 bases from J, the gap between germline ends came to 16 bases. Presence of unique molecular identifiers characterized the TCR beta cDNA libraries. There were about 1 to 10 million T cells, and approximately 480,000 cDNA molecules came from them. One entry per CDR3 protein results from TCRdb running MiXCR on the PCR reads. The sample holds roughly 650,000 distinct CDR3 sequences; 55% to 70% are singletons and the top ten take over 9%. The source of the sample is a study of post-analysis software for immune sequencing data. Across the whole study: The disease courses spanned relapsing-remitting, secondary progressive and progressive-relapsing forms of multiple sclerosis. Overall study results and limits: Higher frequency in patients than in controls was seen for about five TRBV segments, with TRBV5-6, TRBV5-1 and TRBV20-1 among them. Same-batch samples co-clustered strongly by F measure.

The sample consisted of blood. This receptor was taken from a girl aged 2-10 years with multiple sclerosis. The chain has TRBV20-1 and TRBJ2-3; perhaps TRBD2 as D (6 bases). CDR3 coding DNA: TGCAGTGCCCAACGGAGGGAGGAGGATACGCAGTATTTT. This sequence encodes CSAQRREEDTQYF.